These 16 T cell receptor beta chains were all obtained from the same sample, sequenced in a study of T cell changes during pregnancy in multiple sclerosis. Sequenced by immunoSEQ multiplex PCR; TCRdb stores in-frame clones only, minus some. Here the sample spans 45,000 to 50,000 clones, around 93% being singletons. The starting material was peripheral blood, obtained in the third trimester of pregnancy. Receptors were obtained from a female donor with multiple sclerosis, enrolled in a pregnancy study.

V is TRBV28 and J is TRBJ2-1, with 14 positions matching TRBD2. CDR1 and CDR2 from the germline V gene are MDHEN and SYDVKM. There are 15 residues in the CDR3. The junction had 6 bases not matched to a gene; V was cut back by 5 bases and J by 9 bases. CDR3 sequence: CASSLGTSGSVEQFF. DNA for the CDR3: TGTGCCAGCAGTCTCGGGACTAGCGGGAGCGTTGAGCAGTTCTTC.

The chain links TRBV6-1 to TRBJ2-3, with 11 bases that match TRBD2. V dropped 4 bases and J dropped 6; count of bases not matched to a gene: 18. The CDR3 runs 19 residues. Germline V gives CDR1 MNHNS, CDR2 SASEGT. In nucleotides, the CDR3 is TGTGCCAGCAGTGCAGGAGGGACGACAACTAGCGGGAGATGGGATACGCAGTATTTT. This gives the protein CASSAGGTTTSGRWDTQYF.

The chain has TRBV7-2 and TRBJ2-5; 9 nucleotides line up with TRBD1. Germline V CDR1 and CDR2: SGHTA, FQGNSA. This CDR3 region has 14 residues. The V gene end was trimmed by 8 bases and the J gene end by 4 bases; junction bases not matched to a gene: 8. The CDR3 region is CASQPGTGRETQYF. The CDR3 bases are TGTGCCAGCCAACCCGGGACAGGGAGAGAGACCCAGTACTTC.

This clone was seen a single time. This sequence joins TRBV7-9 and TRBJ2-3; 8 bases fit TRBD2. After removal of 3 bases from V and 6 bases from J, the junction contained 17 bases not matched to a gene. The CDR3 is made up of 18 amino acids. Germline CDR1 is SEHNR and CDR2 is FQNEAQ (reference sequence). The CDR3 region is CASSFPLGLAGLRDTQYF. The CDR3 bases are TGTGCCAGCAGCTTCCCCTTGGGGCTAGCGGGTCTCCGGGATACGCAGTATTTT.

This chain uses TRBV28 with TRBJ1-1, with D possibly TRBD1 on 6 matching bases. Germline V gene lookup returns CDR1 MDHEN and CDR2 SYDVKM. This CDR3 has 15 residues. Trimming removed 2 bases at V and 1 base at J, with 11 bases between. Written as DNA, the CDR3 is TGTGCCAGCAGTTTAGGGACACTCCCGAACACTGAAGCTTTCTTT. Its translation is CASSLGTLPNTEAFF.

The chain is built from TRBV4-3 and TRBJ2-7; TRBD2 might be the D (5 bases). The V and J ends lost 0 bases and 1 base respectively, with 10 bases between them. Germline V lookup: CDR1 LGHNA, CDR2 YSLEER. The CDR3 has 15 amino acids. CDR3 nucleotide sequence: TGCGCCAGCAGCCAAGATAACGAGGGATCCTACGAGCAGTACTTC. Residues: CASSQDNEGSYEQYF.

The chain links TRBV6-5 to TRBJ2-7; weak D call: TRBD1 (6 bases). V was cut by 6 bases and J by 0 bases, with 15 bases left in between. The V gene's germline CDR1 is MNHEY and CDR2 SVGAGI. CDR3 length: 15 residues. The CDR3 bases are TGTGCCAGCAGCATCGACAGGTTAAGCTCCTACGAGCAGTACTTC. Translated: CASSIDRLSSYEQYF.

V is TRBV25-1 and J is TRBJ2-5; 13 bases are a match to TRBD2. Germline V gene lookup returns CDR1 MGHDK and CDR2 SYGVNS. Trimming removed 5 bases from V and 4 bases from J; junction bases left unmatched: 1. This CDR3 comprises 14 residues. CDR3 DNA sequence: TGTGCCAGCAGTAGACTAGCGGGAGGAGAGACCCAGTACTTC. It yields the protein CASSRLAGGETQYF. Full variable domain (missing parts from reference TRBV25-1 and TRBJ2-5): EADIYQTPRYLVIGTGKKITLECSQTMGHDKMYWYQQDPGMELHLIHYSYGVNSTEKGDLSSESTVSRIRTEHFPLTLESARPSHTSQYLCASSRLAGGETQYFGPGTRLLVL.

V gene TRBV4-1 combines with J gene TRBJ2-1, with 12 bases that match TRBD2. This CDR3 is 17 amino acids long. Germline lookup yields CDR1 MGHRA and CDR2 YSYEKL. V lost 0 bases to trimming and J lost 6 bases; unmatched junction nucleotides: 6. CDR3 sequence (DNA): TGCGCCAGCAGCCAAGAACTAGCGGGAGGATACGGCAATGAGCAGTTCTTC. It encodes CASSQELAGGYGNEQFF.

This sequence joins TRBV28 and TRBJ2-5; possible D gene TRBD2, 6 bases. Germline CDR1 MDHEN, CDR2 SYDVKM. V shed 7 bases and J shed 5 bases, with 14 bases lying between them. There are 13 residues in the CDR3. DNA for the CDR3: TGTGCCAGCATGGTACTAGCAGGGGAGACCCAGTACTTC. It specifies CASMVLAGETQYF.

V and J are TRBV18 and TRBJ2-3; TRBD2 might be the D (5 bases). This CDR3 spans 13 amino acids. The germline V gene has CDR1 KGHSH and CDR2 LQKENI. V lost 3 bases and J 7 bases, leaving 11 bases between the germline ends. In nucleotides, the CDR3 is TGTGCCAGCTCACCTGGAGGACTTTATACGCAGTATTTT. This translates into CASSPGGLYTQYF.

The chain carries TRBV7-9 and TRBJ2-1; 7 bases align to TRBD1. Germline values: CDR1 SEHNR, CDR2 FQNEAQ (reference sequence). The ends lost 8 bases at V and 5 bases at J; junction bases unmatched: 9. The length of the CDR3 is 14 residues. The CDR3 DNA reads TGTGCCAGCTACACCTACAGGGGAAACAATGAGCAGTTCTTC. It yields the protein CASYTYRGNNEQFF.

The CDR3 here is CASSASGLSALHTIYF. In DNA, the CDR3 is TGTGCCAGCAGTGCCTCGGGGTTGTCTGCTCTGCACACCATATATTTT. The chain employs TRBV6-1 and TRBJ1-3; no reliable D call. Trimming removed 4 bases from V and 8 bases from J, with 21 bases in between. Germline CDR1 MNHNS, CDR2 SASEGT. This CDR3 comprises 16 residues.

The chain combines TRBV4-3 with TRBJ2-7, with 10 bases identical to TRBD1. V trimming: 1 base; J trimming: 3 bases; junction bases outside the gene matches: 12. This CDR3 contains 18 residues. Germline V lookup: CDR1 LGHNA, CDR2 YSLEER. In DNA form, the CDR3 reads TGCGCCAGCAGCCAAGTTTTACAGGGACAGGGGACGATCTACGAGCAGTACTTC. Protein: CASSQVLQGQGTIYEQYF.

The chain employs TRBV7-9 and TRBJ2-5; possibly TRBD2 for D (5 bases). The V gene lost 3 bases and the J gene lost 2 bases, with 10 bases spanning the gap. The CDR3 totals 14 residues. The germline V gene encodes CDR1 SEHNR and CDR2 FQNEAQ (reference sequence). The CDR3 DNA reads as TGTGCCAGCAGCTTGGAGGCATCACAAGAGACCCAGTACTTC. It encodes CASSLEASQETQYF.

The rearrangement links TRBV9 to TRBJ2-5; TRBD2 matches at 8 bases. J was trimmed by 2 bases and V by 0 bases; bases with no gene match: 18. The CDR3 consists of 20 residues. Per germline, CDR1 SGDLS and CDR2 YYNGEE. CDR3 nucleotide sequence: TGTGCCAGCAGCGTAGCGGCGAGGGGCGGGGGCTCGGGGGGGCAAGAGACCCAGTACTTC. Protein product: CASSVAARGGGSGGQETQYF.